What follows describes a single T cell receptor beta chain. Its antigen specificity is not known. No base-level quality is on record; no much larger clone is a single base apart. Per the germline V gene, MGHRA is the CDR1 and YSYEKL is the CDR2. The germline V and J ends show losses of 4 bases and 4 bases respectively, and no gene match explains 11 bases of the junction. The CDR3 spans 16 residues, from the cysteine through the phenylalanine. CDR3 DNA is the only sequence kept; it has 48 bases, read in frame from the first base. The entry originates in a study of breast tumors, draining lymph nodes, adjacent tissues (dated by TCRdb to 2016 to 2017). With regard to the full study: TCR beta repertoires were compared across tumor, adjacent nontumor tissue and axillary lymph nodes obtained from breast cancer patients. The study was designed to assess the relationships and possible T-cell exchange between tumor, surrounding tissue and draining lymph node repertoires in human breast cancer.

The instrument was an Illumina HiSeq 2000. Multiplex PCR amplification was used to build the TCR beta chain libraries. The amplified TCR beta chain products were analyzed by high-throughput sequencing. The public sequencing data were trimmed at Q25 with fastp and processed into clonotypes with MiXCR by TCRdb, which kept only in-frame beta chains. Records with the same CDR3 protein are collapsed into one entry carrying the most frequent genes and DNA. The sample table holds tens of thousands of distinct CDR3 sequences, of which 23% were seen once. The top ten constitute about 7.8% of the sample. The research as a whole found: Tumors showed preferential V and J gene usage, and their T-cell repertoire diversity fell below that of lymph nodes yet above that of nontumor tissue. The data were considered consistent with the idea that most tumor T cells come from the lymph node and then expand in tumor tissue. The conclusion that tumor T cells originate in lymph nodes was presented as consistent with a hypothesis rather than as directly demonstrated. Tumor and nontumor tissue repertoires were found to be significantly more similar in luminal-like than in basal-like breast cancer.

The sample taken for sequencing was breast tumor tissue. Rearrangement joined TRBV4-1 to TRBJ1-1, and 8 junction bases match TRBD1. The TCR sequence derives from a female donor with breast cancer. Some clones in this sample may be carry-over from other donors' samples. CDR3 protein: CASSLPRQGAGTEAFF. The DNA sequence follows: TGCGCCAGCAGCCTCCCCAGGCAGGGGGCGGGCACTGAAGCTTTCTTT.